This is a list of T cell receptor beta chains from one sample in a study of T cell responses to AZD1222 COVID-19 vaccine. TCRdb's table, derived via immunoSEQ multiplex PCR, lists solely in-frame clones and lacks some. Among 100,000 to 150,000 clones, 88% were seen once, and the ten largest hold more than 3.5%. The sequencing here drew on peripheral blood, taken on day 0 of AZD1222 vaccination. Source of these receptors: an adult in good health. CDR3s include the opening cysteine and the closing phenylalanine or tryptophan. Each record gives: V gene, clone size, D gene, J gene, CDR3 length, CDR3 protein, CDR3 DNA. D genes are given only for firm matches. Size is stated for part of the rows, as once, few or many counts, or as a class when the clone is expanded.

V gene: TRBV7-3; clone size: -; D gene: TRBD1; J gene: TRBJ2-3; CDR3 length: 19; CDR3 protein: CASSASGTGNGIHTDTQYF; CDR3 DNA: TGTGCCAGCAGCGCTTCCGGGACAGGGAATGGGATCCACACAGATACGCAGTATTTT
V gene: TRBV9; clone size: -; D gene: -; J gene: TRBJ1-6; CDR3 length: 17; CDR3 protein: CASSPTRGGRINSPLHF; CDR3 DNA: TGTGCCAGCAGCCCCACCCGGGGAGGGCGTATAAATTCACCCCTCCACTTT
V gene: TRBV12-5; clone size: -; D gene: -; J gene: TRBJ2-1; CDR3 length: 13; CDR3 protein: CASGLVHNNEQFF; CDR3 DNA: TGTGCTAGTGGTTTGGTCCACAACAATGAGCAGTTCTTC
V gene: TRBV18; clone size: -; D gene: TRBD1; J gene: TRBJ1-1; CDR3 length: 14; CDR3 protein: CASSWGQEITEAFF; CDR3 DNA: TGTGCCAGCTCCTGGGGACAGGAGATCACTGAAGCTTTCTTT
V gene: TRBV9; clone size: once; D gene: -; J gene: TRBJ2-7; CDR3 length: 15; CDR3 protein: CASSPRGGVIGEQYF; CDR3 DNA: TGTGCCAGCAGCCCCCGAGGGGGGGTTATAGGCGAGCAGTACTTC
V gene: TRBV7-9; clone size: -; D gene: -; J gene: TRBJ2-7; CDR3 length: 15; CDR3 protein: CASSLAGGRWHEQYF; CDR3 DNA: TGTGCCAGCAGCTTAGCTGGGGGAAGGTGGCACGAGCAGTACTTC
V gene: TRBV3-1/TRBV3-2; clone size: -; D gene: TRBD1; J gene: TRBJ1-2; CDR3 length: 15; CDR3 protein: CASSQGETGDGGYTF; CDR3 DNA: TGTGCCAGCAGCCAAGGAGAGACAGGGGACGGTGGCTACACCTTC
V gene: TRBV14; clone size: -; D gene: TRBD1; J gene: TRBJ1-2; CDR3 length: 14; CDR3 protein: CASSPDRGARGYTF; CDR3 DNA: TGTGCCAGCAGCCCCGACAGGGGCGCTAGGGGCTACACCTTC
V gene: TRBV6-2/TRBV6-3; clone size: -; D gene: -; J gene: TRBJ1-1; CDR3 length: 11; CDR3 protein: CASSPNTEAFF; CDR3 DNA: TGTGCCAGCAGTCCCAACACTGAAGCTTTCTTT
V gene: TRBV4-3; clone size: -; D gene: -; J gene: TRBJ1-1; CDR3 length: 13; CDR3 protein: CASSQQGLTEAFF; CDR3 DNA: TGCGCCAGCAGCCAGCAGGGGCTCACTGAAGCTTTCTTT
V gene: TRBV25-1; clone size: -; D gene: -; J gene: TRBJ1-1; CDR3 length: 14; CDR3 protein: CASREGRMNTEAFF; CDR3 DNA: TGTGCCAGCAGGGAAGGAAGGATGAACACTGAAGCTTTCTTT
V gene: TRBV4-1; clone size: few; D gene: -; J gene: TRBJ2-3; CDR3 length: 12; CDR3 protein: CASSQAGITQYF; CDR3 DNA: TGCGCCAGCAGCCAAGCTGGGATTACGCAGTATTTT
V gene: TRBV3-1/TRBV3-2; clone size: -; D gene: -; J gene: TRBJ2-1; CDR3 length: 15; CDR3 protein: CASSQDQGSYNEQFF; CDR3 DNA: TGTGCCAGCAGCCAAGATCAAGGCAGCTACAATGAGCAGTTCTTC
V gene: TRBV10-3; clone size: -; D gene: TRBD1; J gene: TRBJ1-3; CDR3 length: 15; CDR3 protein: CAISGQAASGNTIYF; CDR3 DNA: TGTGCCATCAGCGGACAGGCGGCGTCTGGAAACACCATATATTTT
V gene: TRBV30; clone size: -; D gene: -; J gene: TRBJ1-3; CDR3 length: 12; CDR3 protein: CAWTESGNTIYF; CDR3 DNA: TGTGCCTGGACAGAAAGTGGAAACACCATATATTTT
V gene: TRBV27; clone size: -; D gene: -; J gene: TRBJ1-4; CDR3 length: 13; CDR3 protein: CASSLTGQEKLFF; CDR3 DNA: TGTGCCAGCAGTTTGACGGGGCAGGAAAAACTGTTTTTT
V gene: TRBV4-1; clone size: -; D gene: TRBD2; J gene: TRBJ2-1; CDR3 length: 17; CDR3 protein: CASSSLAGASSYNEQFF; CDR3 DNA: TGCGCCAGCAGCTCTCTAGCGGGGGCCTCCTCCTACAATGAGCAGTTCTTC
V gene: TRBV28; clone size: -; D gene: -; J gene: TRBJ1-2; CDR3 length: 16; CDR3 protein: CASSPLSSGMNYGYTF; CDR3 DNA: TGTGCCAGCAGCCCCCTGAGCTCCGGGATGAACTATGGCTACACCTTC
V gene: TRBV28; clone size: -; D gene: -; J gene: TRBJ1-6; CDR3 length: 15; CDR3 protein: CASSTGSFYNSPLHF; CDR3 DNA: TGTGCCAGCAGTACAGGGAGTTTCTATAATTCACCCCTCCACTTT
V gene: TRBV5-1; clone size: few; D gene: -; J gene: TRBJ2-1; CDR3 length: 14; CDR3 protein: CASSLGSAYNEQFF; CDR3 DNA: TGCGCCAGCAGCTTGGGTTCAGCCTACAATGAGCAGTTCTTC
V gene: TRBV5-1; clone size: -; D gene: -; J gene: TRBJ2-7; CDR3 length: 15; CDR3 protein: CASSSRGQSSYEQYF; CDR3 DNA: TGCGCCAGCAGCTCAAGGGGCCAAAGCTCCTACGAGCAGTACTTC
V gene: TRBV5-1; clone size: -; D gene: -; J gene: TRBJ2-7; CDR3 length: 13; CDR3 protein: CASSLAADYEQYF; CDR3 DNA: TGCGCCAGCAGCTTGGCTGCCGACTACGAGCAGTACTTC
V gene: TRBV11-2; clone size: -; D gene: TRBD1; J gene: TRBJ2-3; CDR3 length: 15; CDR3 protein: CASSATGQRADTQYF; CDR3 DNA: TGTGCCAGCAGCGCTACGGGACAGCGAGCAGATACGCAGTATTTT
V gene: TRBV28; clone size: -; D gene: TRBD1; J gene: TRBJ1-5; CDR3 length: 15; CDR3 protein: CASSFGRGEVQPQHF; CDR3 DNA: TGTGCCAGCAGTTTTGGCAGGGGGGAGGTTCAGCCCCAGCATTTT
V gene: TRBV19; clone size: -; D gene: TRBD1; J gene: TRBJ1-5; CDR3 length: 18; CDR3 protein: CASSNRDRVGYSNQPQHF; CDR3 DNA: TGTGCCAGTAGTAACCGGGACAGGGTGGGATATAGCAATCAGCCCCAGCATTTT
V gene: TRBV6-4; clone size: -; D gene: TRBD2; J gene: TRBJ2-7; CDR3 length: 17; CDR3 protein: CASSESGLADPAYEQYF; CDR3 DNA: TGTGCCAGCAGTGAATCGGGACTAGCGGACCCGGCCTACGAGCAGTACTTC
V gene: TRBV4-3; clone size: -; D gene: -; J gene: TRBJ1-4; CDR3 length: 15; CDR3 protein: CASSPQRGTNEKLFF; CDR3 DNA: TGCGCCAGCAGCCCACAGCGGGGAACTAATGAAAAACTGTTTTTT
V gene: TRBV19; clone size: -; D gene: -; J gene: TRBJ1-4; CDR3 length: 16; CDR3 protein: CASSMSGGGTNEKLFF; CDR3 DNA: TGTGCCAGTAGTATGAGCGGAGGCGGAACTAATGAAAAACTGTTTTTT
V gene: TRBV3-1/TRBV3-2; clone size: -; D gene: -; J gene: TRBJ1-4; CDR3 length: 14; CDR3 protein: CASSPGHMTEKLFF; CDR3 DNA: TGTGCCAGCAGCCCGGGACACATGACTGAAAAACTGTTTTTT
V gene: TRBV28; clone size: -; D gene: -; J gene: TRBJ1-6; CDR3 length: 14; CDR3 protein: CASSPTGYNSPLHF; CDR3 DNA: TGTGCCAGCAGCCCCACAGGGTATAATTCACCCCTCCACTTT
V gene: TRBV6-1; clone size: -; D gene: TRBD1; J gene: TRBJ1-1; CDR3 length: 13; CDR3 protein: CATTGAGNTEAFF; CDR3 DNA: TGTGCCACTACAGGGGCGGGGAACACTGAAGCTTTCTTT
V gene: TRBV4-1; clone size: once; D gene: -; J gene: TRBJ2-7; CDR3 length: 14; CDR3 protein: CASSQDGLTYEQYF; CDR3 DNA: TGCGCCAGCAGCCAAGACGGGTTGACCTACGAGCAGTACTTC
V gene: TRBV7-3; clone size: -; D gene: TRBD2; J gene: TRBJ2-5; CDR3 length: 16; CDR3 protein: CASSLFPSGGQETQYF; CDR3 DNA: TGTGCCAGCAGCTTATTCCCTAGCGGGGGACAAGAGACCCAGTACTTC
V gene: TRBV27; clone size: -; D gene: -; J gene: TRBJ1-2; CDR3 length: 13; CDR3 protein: CASSYGGNYGYTF; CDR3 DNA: TGTGCCAGCAGTTATGGCGGTAACTATGGCTACACCTTC
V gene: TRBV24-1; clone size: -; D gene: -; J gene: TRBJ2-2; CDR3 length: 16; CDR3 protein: CATSALTGAGTGELFF; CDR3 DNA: TGTGCCACCAGTGCATTGACCGGGGCGGGCACCGGGGAGCTGTTTTTT
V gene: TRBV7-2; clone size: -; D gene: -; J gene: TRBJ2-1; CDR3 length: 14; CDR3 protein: CASSPESSNNEQFF; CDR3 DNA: TGTGCCAGCAGCCCCGAGAGCAGTAACAATGAGCAGTTCTTC
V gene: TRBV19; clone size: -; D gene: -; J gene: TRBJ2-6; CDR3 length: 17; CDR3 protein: CASSTGSSLREANVLTF; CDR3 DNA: TGTGCCAGTAGTACAGGGTCCTCTCTGCGAGAGGCCAACGTCCTGACTTTC
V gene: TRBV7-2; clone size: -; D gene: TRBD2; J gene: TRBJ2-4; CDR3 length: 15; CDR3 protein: CASSLASGAKYIQYF; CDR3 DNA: TGTGCCAGCAGCTTAGCTAGCGGGGCAAAATACATTCAGTACTTC
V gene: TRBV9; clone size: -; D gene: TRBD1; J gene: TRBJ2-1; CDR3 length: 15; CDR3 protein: CASSFQGAYYNEQFF; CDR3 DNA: TGTGCCAGCAGCTTTCAGGGGGCGTACTACAATGAGCAGTTCTTC
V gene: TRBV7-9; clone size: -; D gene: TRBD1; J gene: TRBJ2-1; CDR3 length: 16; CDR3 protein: CASSRTGTGARGEQFF; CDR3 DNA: TGTGCCAGCAGTCGTACCGGGACAGGAGCGCGCGGTGAGCAGTTCTTC
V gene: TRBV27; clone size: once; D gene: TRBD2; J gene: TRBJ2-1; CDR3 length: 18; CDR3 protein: CASSRRTSGYDTYNEQFF; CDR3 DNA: TGTGCCAGCAGCAGGAGGACTAGCGGGTACGATACCTACAATGAGCAGTTCTTC
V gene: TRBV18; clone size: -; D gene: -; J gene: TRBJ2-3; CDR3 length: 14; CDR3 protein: CASSPQQGTDTQYF; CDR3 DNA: TGTGCCAGCTCACCTCAACAGGGCACAGATACGCAGTATTTT